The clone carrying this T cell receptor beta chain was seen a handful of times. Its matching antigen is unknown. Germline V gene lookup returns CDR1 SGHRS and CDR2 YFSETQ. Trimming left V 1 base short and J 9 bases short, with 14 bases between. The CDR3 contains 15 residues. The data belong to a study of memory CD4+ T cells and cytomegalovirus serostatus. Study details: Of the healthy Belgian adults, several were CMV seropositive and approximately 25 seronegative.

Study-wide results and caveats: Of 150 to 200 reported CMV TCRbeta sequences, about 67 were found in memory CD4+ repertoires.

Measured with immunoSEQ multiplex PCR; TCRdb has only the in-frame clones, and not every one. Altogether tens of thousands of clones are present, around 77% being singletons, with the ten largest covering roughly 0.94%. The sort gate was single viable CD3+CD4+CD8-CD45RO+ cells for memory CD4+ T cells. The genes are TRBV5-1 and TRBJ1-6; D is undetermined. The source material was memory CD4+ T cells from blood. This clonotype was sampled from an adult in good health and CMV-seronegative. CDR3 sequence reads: CASSLTAERGSPLHF. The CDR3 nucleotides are TGCGCCAGCAGCTTGACAGCGGAACGGGGTTCACCCCTCCACTTT. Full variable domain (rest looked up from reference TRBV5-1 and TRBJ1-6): KAGVTQTPRYLIKTRGQQVTLSCSPISGHRSVSWYQQTPGQGLQFLFEYFSETQRNKGNFPGRFSGRQFSNSRSEMNVSTLELGDSALYLCASSLTAERGSPLHFGNGTRLTVT.